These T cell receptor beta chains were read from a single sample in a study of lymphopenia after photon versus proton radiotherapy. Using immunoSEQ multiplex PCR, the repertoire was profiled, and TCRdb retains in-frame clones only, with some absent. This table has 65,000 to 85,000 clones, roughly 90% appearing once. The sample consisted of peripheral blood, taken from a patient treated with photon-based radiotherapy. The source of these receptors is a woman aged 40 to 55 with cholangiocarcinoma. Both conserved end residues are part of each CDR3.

CDR3 protein: CSVSKAGTKNIQYF
J gene: TRBJ2-4
V gene: TRBV29-1

CDR3 protein: CSANHLGEQYF
J gene: TRBJ2-7
V gene: TRBV20-1

CDR3 protein: CASNSPGTGGGTEAFF
J gene: TRBJ1-1
V gene: TRBV2

CDR3 protein: CASRSERGGENEQFF
J gene: TRBJ2-1
V gene: TRBV6-1

CDR3 protein: CASSRWATYEQYF
J gene: TRBJ2-7
V gene: TRBV14

CDR3 protein: CASSTKTGVLDQPQHF
J gene: TRBJ1-5
V gene: TRBV28

CDR3 protein: CAWRGRTGNAGGELFF
J gene: TRBJ2-2
V gene: TRBV30

CDR3 protein: CAISEEPGSYEQYF
J gene: TRBJ2-7
V gene: TRBV10-3

CDR3 protein: CASSSRTGTNEKLFF
J gene: TRBJ1-4
V gene: TRBV7-9

CDR3 protein: CASTNTDSGYGYTF
J gene: TRBJ1-2
V gene: TRBV2

CDR3 protein: CASSVLSSYEQYF
J gene: TRBJ2-7
V gene: TRBV10-2

CDR3 protein: CASSLVGNTIYF
J gene: TRBJ1-3
V gene: TRBV7-2

CDR3 protein: CASSLDPRVKIWDTQYF
J gene: TRBJ2-3
V gene: TRBV7-2

CDR3 protein: CASSDATGVENTIYF
J gene: TRBJ1-3
V gene: TRBV2

CDR3 protein: CASSLGLDGTYNSPLHF
J gene: TRBJ1-6
V gene: TRBV5-1

CDR3 protein: CASSEGRSSGELFF
J gene: TRBJ2-2
V gene: TRBV6-1